These 27 T cell receptor beta chains were sequenced from one sample in a study of shared clonotypes between healthy human individuals. Generated by immunoSEQ multiplex PCR, the TCRdb table keeps only in-frame clones and is missing some. This sample carries about 2.4 million clones, approximately 93% of them seen once, and the ten largest clones take 0.36%. What was sequenced was naive CD4+ T cells from PBMCs. Documented subset: CD45RA+ positively selected. The source of these receptors is a man aged 18-30 years in good health. Some clones in this sample may be carry-over from other donors' samples.

The chain combines TRBV5-1 with TRBJ2-2, with 13 positions matching TRBD2. The CDR3 is made up of 17 amino acids. Germline CDR1 is SGHRS and CDR2 is YFSETQ. Trimming took 4 bases from V and 4 from J; bases not matched to a gene: 7. The CDR3 loop reads CASSPTSGRASTGELFF. The DNA of the CDR3 is TGCGCCAGCAGCCCAACTAGCGGGAGGGCCAGCACCGGGGAGCTGTTTTTT.

Only one count was recorded for this clone. The chain combines TRBV10-3 with TRBJ2-1, with 9 bases that match TRBD1. Germline trimming cut 8 bases from V and 4 bases from J; bases unmatched to any gene: 6. The V gene's germline CDR1 is ENHRY and CDR2 SYGVKD. This CDR3 is 14 amino acids long. As DNA, the CDR3 is TGTGCCATCGAAAGGGACAGGGTTTACAATGAGCAGTTCTTC. It yields the protein CAIERDRVYNEQFF.

V is TRBV27 and J is TRBJ1-5; 7 nucleotides match TRBD1. The germline V gene has CDR1 MNHEY and CDR2 SMNVEV (reference sequence). The CDR3 length is 19 residues. The V and J ends lost 7 bases and 0 bases, in that order; junction bases with no gene match: 18. The CDR3 nucleotides are TGTGCCAGCACCCCCCCCCGGGGAGGGGGCGGCTATAGCAATCAGCCCCAGCATTTT. As protein: CASTPPRGGGGYSNQPQHF.

The chain joins TRBV6-6 to TRBJ2-7; D gene unclear. Germline V gene sequence: CDR1 MNHNY, CDR2 SVGAGI (reference sequence). The CDR3 covers 12 residues. The V gene lost 2 bases and the J gene lost 3 bases, with 5 bases spanning the gap. CDR3 loop: CASSYDGYEQYF. CDR3 sequence (DNA): TGTGCCAGCAGTTACGACGGCTACGAGCAGTACTTC.

As regards this clone: Additional DNA sequences in this sample encode the identical CDR3. The chain employs TRBV6-5 and TRBJ1-1; D ambiguous. Germline V lookup: CDR1 MNHEY, CDR2 SVGAGI. The CDR3 sequence is 13 residues long. Trimming cost V 3 bases and J 0 bases, with 5 bases left between them. The CDR3 sequence: CASSYGMNTEAFF. DNA for the CDR3: TGTGCCAGCAGTTATGGTATGAACACTGAAGCTTTCTTT.

The chain joins TRBV4-1 to TRBJ1-6; D uncertain. The CDR3 has 13 amino acids. V was trimmed by 2 bases and J by 6 bases, leaving 5 bases between them. Germline values: CDR1 MGHRA, CDR2 YSYEKL. CDR3 sequence: CASSQTANSPLHF. Written as DNA, the CDR3 is TGCGCCAGCAGCCAAACTGCTAATTCACCCCTCCACTTT.

A note on this clone: Other DNA sequences within the sample encode an identical CDR3. The V call is TRBV28, the J call TRBJ1-5; D ambiguous. This CDR3 comprises 12 residues. Per germline, CDR1 MDHEN and CDR2 SYDVKM. V gave up 7 bases and J gave up 0 bases, with 4 bases separating them. As DNA, the CDR3 is TGTGCCAGCACATTTAGCAATCAGCCCCAGCATTTT. Amino acids: CASTFSNQPQHF.

The rearrangement joins TRBV30 to TRBJ2-1, with D maybe TRBD2 (5 bases). Trimming removed 8 bases at V and 2 bases at J, with 10 bases between. The CDR3 runs to 12 residues. The germline gives CDR1 GTSNPN, CDR2 SVGIG (reference sequence). CDR3 loop: CAATRAYNEQFF. In DNA, the CDR3 is TGTGCCGCAACTAGGGCCTACAATGAGCAGTTCTTC.

V usage is TRBV7-8 and J usage is TRBJ2-5; no firm D call. The CDR3 totals 16 residues. Germline loops: CDR1 SGHVS, CDR2 FQNEAQ. Trimming removed 4 bases at V and 5 bases at J, with 20 bases between. CDR3 sequence reads: CASSSTPGPRRETQYF. CDR3 bases: TGTGCCAGCAGCTCCACCCCAGGCCCTAGGCGGGAGACCCAGTACTTC.

J is TRBJ1-5 and V is TRBV19, with D uncertain. The CDR3 sequence is 15 residues long. Germline V gives CDR1 LNHDA, CDR2 SQIVND (reference sequence). V dropped 4 bases and J dropped 2 bases, with 12 bases sitting between them. This CDR3 reads CASSNEGTRNQPQHF. CDR3 DNA: TGTGCCAGTAGTAATGAAGGTACTCGCAATCAGCCCCAGCATTTT. Full variable domain (outside the CDR3, taken from reference TRBV19 and TRBJ1-5): DGGITQSPKYLFRKEGQNVTLSCEQNLNHDAMYWYRQDPGQGLRLIYYSQIVNDFQKGDIAEGYSVSREKKESFPLTVTSAQKNPTAFYLCASSNEGTRNQPQHFGDGTRLSIL.

The J gene is TRBJ1-2, the V gene TRBV4-2, with 7 bases that match TRBD1. The CDR3 runs to 15 residues. V shed 4 bases and J 0 bases; nucleotides not matched to a gene: 5. Germline assignment: CDR1 LGHNA and CDR2 YNFKEQ. The CDR3 loop is CASSPGGVANYGYTF. The DNA for the CDR3 is TGTGCCAGCAGCCCAGGGGGGGTAGCTAACTATGGCTACACCTTC.

The CDR3, as DNA: TGTGCCATCAGTGCCGGGACTATCCGCACCGGGGAGCTGTTTTTT. Protein: CAISAGTIRTGELFF. V is TRBV10-3 and J is TRBJ2-2; 7 nucleotides align to TRBD2. This CDR3 contains 15 residues. Trimming removed 4 bases from V and 4 bases from J; junction bases left unmatched: 6. Per germline, CDR1 ENHRY and CDR2 SYGVKD.

The J gene is TRBJ2-2, the V gene TRBV2; D gene ambiguous. This CDR3 is built from 13 residues. Germline V lookup: CDR1 SNHLY, CDR2 FYNNEI. V gave up 2 bases and J gave up 7 bases, with 8 bases separating them. CDR3 loop: CASSEPGIGELFF. The DNA of the CDR3 is TGTGCCAGCAGTGAACCGGGTATCGGGGAGCTGTTTTTT.

A single count supports this clone. The chain employs TRBV5-1 and TRBJ1-5; TRBD1 matches 12 bases. Losses at the gene ends were 4 bases for V and 6 bases for J; bases not matched to a gene: 5. Germline loops: CDR1 SGHRS, CDR2 YFSETQ. The CDR3 sequence is 15 residues long. CDR3 in DNA: TGCGCCAGCAGCGTTGGGACAGGGGGCGGTCAGCCCCAGCATTTT. Translating it yields CASSVGTGGGQPQHF.

The CDR3 DNA follows: TGTGCCTGGAGTGTAGTGCGGGACGTATTCTCCTACAATGAGCAGTTCTTC. This translates into CAWSVVRDVFSYNEQFF. The V gene is TRBV30, the J gene TRBJ2-1; the D gene is possibly TRBD2 (6 bases). V lost 0 bases, J lost 0 bases, and 15 bases lay in between. The CDR3 totals 17 residues. CDR1 GTSNPN and CDR2 SVGIG come from the germline V gene (reference sequence).

The V call is TRBV9, the J call TRBJ2-5, with D uncertain. This CDR3 is 17 amino acids long. Trimming stripped 4 bases from V and 2 bases from J, with 21 bases between. Per germline, CDR1 SGDLS and CDR2 YYNGEE. CDR3: CASSRTLVSDNQETQYF. The CDR3 DNA follows: TGTGCCAGCAGCCGGACCTTGGTGTCAGACAATCAAGAGACCCAGTACTTC.

The chain is built from TRBV10-3 and TRBJ1-3; D may be TRBD1 (5 bases). V lost 6 bases, J lost 1 base, and 16 bases lay in between. The CDR3 totals 16 residues. Per germline, CDR1 ENHRY and CDR2 SYGVKD. The CDR3 DNA follows: TGTGCCATCAGGGGGCTGACAGCCTTGTCTGGAAACACCATATATTTT. The encoded protein is CAIRGLTALSGNTIYF.

This rearrangement joins TRBV7-9 to TRBJ2-1; D call uncertain. V lost 4 bases to trimming and J lost 2 bases, with 6 bases between them. The CDR3 spans 13 residues. From germline, CDR1 is SEHNR and CDR2 FQNEAQ (reference sequence). CDR3 residues: CASSSRPYNEQFF. The CDR3 DNA reads as TGTGCCAGCAGCTCCCGCCCCTACAATGAGCAGTTCTTC.

The chain links TRBV5-4 to TRBJ2-1; 12 nucleotides align to TRBD2. CDR1 SGHNT and CDR2 YYREEE come from the germline V gene (reference sequence). This CDR3 spans 13 amino acids. V lost 4 bases to trimming and J lost 12 bases; unmatched junction nucleotides: 5. CDR3 protein: CASSAGTSGSQFF. CDR3 DNA sequence: TGTGCCAGCAGCGCCGGGACTAGCGGGTCGCAGTTCTTC.

Concerning this clone: Distinct nucleotide sequences in the sample also encode this CDR3. The CDR3 DNA sequence: TGTGCCAGCTCACCATCGGGACTTTCCTACGAGCAGTACTTC. It yields the protein CASSPSGLSYEQYF. The chain employs TRBV18 and TRBJ2-7; TRBD2 is a possible D gene (6 bases). Germline lookup yields CDR1 KGHSH and CDR2 LQKENI. The V and J ends lost 2 bases and 1 base respectively, with 9 bases between them. This CDR3 has 14 residues.

The CDR3 nucleotides read TGTGCCAGCACACAGGGCCCTGAAGCTTTCTTT. It specifies CASTQGPEAFF. The rearrangement links TRBV6-5 to TRBJ1-1; the D gene is possibly TRBD1 (6 bases). The CDR3 is 11 residues long. Trimming cost V 7 bases and J 6 bases, with 9 bases left between them. Germline CDR1 and CDR2: MNHEY and SVGAGI.

This chain connects TRBV27 to TRBJ2-5; 9 bases agree with TRBD1. CDR3 length: 14 residues. The germline V gene has CDR1 MNHEY and CDR2 SMNVEV (reference sequence). V lost 4 bases to trimming and J lost 5 bases; unmatched junction nucleotides: 5. CDR3 loop: CASSWTGEGETQYF. DNA for the CDR3: TGTGCCAGCAGTTGGACAGGGGAGGGGGAGACCCAGTACTTC.

The J gene is TRBJ2-4, the V gene TRBV5-1; D is uncertain. The CDR3 extends over 20 amino acids. The V end was cut by 0 bases, the J end by 1 base, with 23 bases between. Germline assignment: CDR1 SGHRS and CDR2 YFSETQ. The CDR3 bases are TGCGCCAGCAGCTTGGATCTCCGGGTCACGGAACAAGGGGCCAAAAACATTCAGTACTTC. Translating gives CASSLDLRVTEQGAKNIQYF.

As to this clone: The same CDR3 arises from other DNA sequences in this sample as well. This chain joins TRBV5-1 and TRBJ2-6, with 7 bases aligning to TRBD2. J was trimmed by 2 bases and V by 1 base; bases with no gene match: 3. CDR1 and CDR2 (germline): SGHRS, YFSETQ. The CDR3 covers 16 residues. The CDR3 DNA follows: TGCGCCAGCAGCTTGTCCCGGGGGGCTGGGGCCAACGTCCTGACTTTC. It translates to CASSLSRGAGANVLTF.

The rearrangement uses TRBV18 and TRBJ2-1; D is unresolved. Germline V gives CDR1 KGHSH, CDR2 LQKENI. V dropped 1 base and J dropped 8 bases, with 15 bases sitting between them. The CDR3 covers 15 residues. The CDR3 DNA is TGTGCCAGCTCACCACGTCCGTCGAGCATCTATGAGCAGTTCTTC. It specifies CASSPRPSSIYEQFF. The whole variable domain, remainder taken from reference TRBV18 and TRBJ2-1, is NAGVMQNPRHLVRRRGQEARLRCSPMKGHSHVYWYRQLPEEGLKFMVYLQKENIIDESGMPKERFSAEFPKEGPSILRIQQVVRGDSAAYFCASSPRPSSIYEQFFGPGTRLTVL.

V gene TRBV6-1 combines with J gene TRBJ2-7; 11 bases line up with TRBD2. The J segment lost 2 bases and the V segment lost 3 bases, leaving 9 bases of the junction unmatched. Germline-derived CDR1 and CDR2 are MNHNS and SASEGT. The CDR3 contains 17 residues. CDR3 DNA sequence: TGTGCCAGCAGTGAGACTCTAGCGGGAGGACCCCCCTACGAGCAGTACTTC. Protein sequence: CASSETLAGGPPYEQYF.

The rearrangement links TRBV19 to TRBJ1-2; no definite D call. Per germline, CDR1 LNHDA and CDR2 SQIVND (reference sequence). Trimming took 8 bases from V and 8 from J, leaving 21 bases between them. The CDR3 extends over 14 amino acids. The CDR3 reads CASQPQQTTRGYTF. For the CDR3, the DNA is TGTGCCAGTCAGCCTCAACAGACTACAAGGGGCTACACCTTC.